This T cell receptor beta chain was recorded in a study of T-cell memory formation after mild COVID-19. Sample barcodes and UMIs were carried by the TCR alpha and TCR beta cDNA libraries that 5'RACE generated with constant-segment primers. TCRdb analysed the 5' RACE reads with MiXCR anew, one entry per CDR3 protein. The data show approximately 300,000 distinct CDR3 sequences, with less than 20% seen just once and over 20% held by the top ten. Comments on this clonotype: Its antigen is unknown.

The CDR3 consists of 12 residues. Germline CDR1 is SQVTM and CDR2 is ANQGSEA. Deletions cut 1 base from V and 2 bases from J, with 3 bases between. Regarding the study as a whole: The pre-infection memory compartment contained some responding clones, suggesting cross-reactive memory joined. A second wave expanding day 15 to 37 was CD4+-biased; contracting clones were balanced. Second-wave clones that peaked on day 37 lacked confirmed SARS-CoV-2 specificity.

The TCR originated in a man younger than 35 who had mild COVID-19 (a few samples of this study predate the infection). Cell type and time point are not known. The chain couples TRBV29-1 to TRBJ1-5, with unresolved D. Sequencing was performed on PBMCs or a T cell subset sorted from them (not recorded which). The CDR3 nucleotides are TGCAGCGTTGAAGTGGGCAATCAGCCCCAGCATTTT. Amino acids: CSVEVGNQPQHF.